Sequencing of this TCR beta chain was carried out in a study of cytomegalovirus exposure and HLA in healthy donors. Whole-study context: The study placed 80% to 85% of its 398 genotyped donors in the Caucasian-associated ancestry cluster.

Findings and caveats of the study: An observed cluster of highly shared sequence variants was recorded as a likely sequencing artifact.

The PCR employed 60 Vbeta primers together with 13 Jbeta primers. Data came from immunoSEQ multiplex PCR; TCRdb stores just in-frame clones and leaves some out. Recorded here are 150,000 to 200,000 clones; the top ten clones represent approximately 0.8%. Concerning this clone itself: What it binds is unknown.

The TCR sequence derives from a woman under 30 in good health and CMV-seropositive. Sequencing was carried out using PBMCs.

For the CDR3, the DNA is TGTGCCAGCAGGTCGGGGGGGCTCGGGCAAGAGACCCAGTACTTC. Encoded protein: CASRSGGLGQETQYF. This sequence joins TRBV6-5 and TRBJ2-5; 8 bases match TRBD2. The V gene's germline CDR1 is MNHEY and CDR2 SVGAGI. This CDR3 region has 15 residues. Trimming at V came to 6 bases and at J to 2 bases, leaving 8 bases not matched to a gene.